Below, one T cell receptor (beta chain) is given with its context. Its antigen specificity is not known. Per-base quality was not reported, and no clone a single base away is much larger than it. Libraries were built with 5' RACE. The sequencer was a NextSeq 500. In the TCR library protocol, a unique molecular identifier was attached to each TCR cDNA molecule so that PCR and sequencing errors could be corrected. Concerning the study's data processing: Decombinator tools were used for TCR identification, UMI-based error correction and CDR3 extraction. Expanded TCRs were defined as those above a frequency of 2 per 1,000, corresponding to the top 1% of the tumor frequency distribution. Rényi diversity was computed with the R vegan package after subsampling each repertoire 100 times to 5,000 TCRs. To build CDR3 similarity networks, amino acid triplet string-kernel similarity was used, and CDR3s were connected when their pairwise similarity was above 0.82. TCRdb reworked the public reads: Q25 trimming with fastp, MiXCR clone assembly, productive beta chains retained. Rows are combined by CDR3 protein, so each entry shows the most common genes and DNA. TCRdb, not the original authors, processed these V and J calls. For this sample the table gives some 37,000 distinct CDR3 sequences, of which roughly 8% were detected only once. The ten top clones hold approximately 30% of the sample.

This record comes from a study of spatial heterogeneity in lung cancer (dated by TCRdb to about 2019). Looking at the study overall: Beta-chain transcripts were consistently detected in greater numbers than alpha-chain transcripts, which likely reflected higher beta-chain transcript abundance. In the raw uncorrected reads, each unique combination of TCR and UMI appeared on average more than ten times. The study quantitatively compared TCR alpha and beta repertoires across multiple tumor regions, matched nontumor lung and blood in non-small cell lung cancer. The study linked features of the TCR repertoire to counts of nonsynonymous mutations, which were determined by whole-exome sequencing of tumor tissue. At surgery, 220 tumor regions, around 67 matched nontumor lung samples and 45 to 60 PBMC samples were TCR-sequenced for both alpha and beta chains.

What the time point label conveys for this sample: sample taken at primary tumor resection. Donors were 72 patients with early-stage, untreated non-small cell lung cancer from the lung TRACERx cohort. TCR sequencing used whole RNA extracted from tumor and nontumor lung tissue, or from cryopreserved PBMC samples, without cell sorting. A patient was chosen for TCR sequencing only when enough RNA was available from at least two tumor regions. The CDR3, from cysteine to phenylalanine, totals 15 residues. Only CDR3 DNA is held: 45 bases, read in frame from base 1. Trimming leaves V shorter by 4 bases and J shorter by 4 bases, with the junction holding 10 bases beyond the gene matches. The CDR1 and CDR2 encoded by the germline V gene are SGDLS and YYNGEE. What the research found in general, with its limitations: Ubiquitous expanded tumor TCRs were detected in blood more often at tumor resection than at routine follow-up. Additional single-cell paired TCR alpha and beta sequencing was considered necessary to confirm, at a functional level, the hypothesis that regional TCRs recognize regional mutations.

The chain is assembled from TRBV9 and TRBJ1-2, and 7 junctional nucleotides match TRBD1. The sequence was collected from a male donor with early-stage non-small cell lung cancer. The source was PBMCs, collected at surgery. The DNA sequence reads TGTGCCAGCAGCCCGAGCCGGGACAGCCTCTATGGCTACACCTTC. Translated, it reads CASSPSRDSLYGYTF.